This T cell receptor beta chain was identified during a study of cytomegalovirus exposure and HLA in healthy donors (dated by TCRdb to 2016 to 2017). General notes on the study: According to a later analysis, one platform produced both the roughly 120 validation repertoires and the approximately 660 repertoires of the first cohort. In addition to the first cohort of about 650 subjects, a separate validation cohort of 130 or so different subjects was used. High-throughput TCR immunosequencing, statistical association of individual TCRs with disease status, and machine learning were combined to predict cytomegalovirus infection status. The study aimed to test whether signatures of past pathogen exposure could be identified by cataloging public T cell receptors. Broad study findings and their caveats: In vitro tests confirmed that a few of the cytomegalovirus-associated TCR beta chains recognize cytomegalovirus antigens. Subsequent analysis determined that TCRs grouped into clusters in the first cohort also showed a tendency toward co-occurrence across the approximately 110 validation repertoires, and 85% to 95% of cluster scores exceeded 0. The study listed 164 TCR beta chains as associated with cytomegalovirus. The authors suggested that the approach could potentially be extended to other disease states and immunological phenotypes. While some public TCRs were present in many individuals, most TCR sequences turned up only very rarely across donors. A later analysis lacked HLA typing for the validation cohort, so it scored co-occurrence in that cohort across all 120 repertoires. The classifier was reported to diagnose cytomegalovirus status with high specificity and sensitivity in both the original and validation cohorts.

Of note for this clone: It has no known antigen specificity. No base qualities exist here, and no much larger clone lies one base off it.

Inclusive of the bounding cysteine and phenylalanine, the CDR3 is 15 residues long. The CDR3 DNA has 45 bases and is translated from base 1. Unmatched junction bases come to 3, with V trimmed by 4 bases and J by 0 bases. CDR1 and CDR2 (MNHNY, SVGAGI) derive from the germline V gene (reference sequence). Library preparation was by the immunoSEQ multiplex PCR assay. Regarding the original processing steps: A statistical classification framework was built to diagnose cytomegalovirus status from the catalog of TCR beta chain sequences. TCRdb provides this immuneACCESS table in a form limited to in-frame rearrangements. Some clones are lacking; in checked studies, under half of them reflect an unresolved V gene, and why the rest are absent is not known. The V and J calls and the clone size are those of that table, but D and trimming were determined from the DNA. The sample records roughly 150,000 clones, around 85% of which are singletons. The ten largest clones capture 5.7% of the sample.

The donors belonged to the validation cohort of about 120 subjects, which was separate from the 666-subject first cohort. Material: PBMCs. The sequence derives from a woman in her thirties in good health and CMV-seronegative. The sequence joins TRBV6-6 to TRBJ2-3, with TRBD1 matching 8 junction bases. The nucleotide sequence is TGTGCCAGCAGTTTGGGACAGGATAGCACAGATACGCAGTATTTT. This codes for CASSLGQDSTDTQYF.